This T cell receptor (beta chain) originates from a study of spatial heterogeneity in lung cancer. Findings and limits, study-wide: Expanded tumor TCRs that were ubiquitous appeared in blood more at resection than follow-up.

Turning to this clonotype: Its antigen is unknown. A much larger clone is a single base away; this may be a read error.

As for time point: sample taken at primary tumor resection. Sequencing covered unsorted whole RNA taken from tumor, nontumor lung or frozen PBMC. The donor group consisted of over 60 patients who had untreated, early-stage non-small cell lung cancer. Each TCR cDNA molecule bore a unique molecular identifier. TCRdb re-derived calls from the 5' RACE reads in MiXCR, one entry per CDR3 protein. The sample lists under 75,000 distinct CDR3 sequences, roughly 14% occurring once. The V and J ends lost 6 bases and 5 bases respectively, with 20 bases between them. The CDR3 loop spans 14 amino acids. Germline V CDR1 and CDR2: DFQATT, SNEGSKA (reference sequence).

This receptor was taken from a male donor with early-stage non-small cell lung cancer. Sequencing used PBMCs, obtained at surgery. This chain uses TRBV20-1 with TRBJ2-7; possible D gene TRBD2, 7 bases. CDR3 DNA sequence: TGCAGTGCCCCAAGGGCGGGGGCGAGGAACGAGCAGTACTTC. This encodes CSAPRAGARNEQYF.